This T cell receptor (beta chain) was retrieved from a study of cytomegalovirus exposure and HLA in healthy donors. Study-wide context: Within an early data release were about 85 million unique TCRs drawn from HLA-typed donors.

Study-wide results and caveats: A missense variant in DCLRE1C was later tied to TCR beta V- and J-gene trimming. Follow-up analysis seemed to connect common viral pathogens with several of the most significant clusters identified.

Concerning this clone: Its antigen is not known.

CDR1 is MDHEN and CDR2 is SYDVKM in the germline V gene. With 10 bases clipped from V and 1 base from J, the junction kept 8 bases outside the gene matches. This CDR3 contains 14 residues. The PCR used 60 Vbeta and 13 Jbeta primers. Data came from immunoSEQ multiplex PCR; TCRdb stores just in-frame clones and leaves some out. This listing includes 75,000 to 90,000 clones. Sample: PBMCs. The sequence was obtained from a woman in her sixties in good health and CMV-seronegative. The chain recombines TRBV28 with TRBJ2-5, with 8 bases aligning to TRBD1. This CDR3 reads CAIHPTGGQETQYF. CDR3 DNA: TGTGCCATCCATCCTACAGGGGGCCAAGAGACCCAGTACTTC.